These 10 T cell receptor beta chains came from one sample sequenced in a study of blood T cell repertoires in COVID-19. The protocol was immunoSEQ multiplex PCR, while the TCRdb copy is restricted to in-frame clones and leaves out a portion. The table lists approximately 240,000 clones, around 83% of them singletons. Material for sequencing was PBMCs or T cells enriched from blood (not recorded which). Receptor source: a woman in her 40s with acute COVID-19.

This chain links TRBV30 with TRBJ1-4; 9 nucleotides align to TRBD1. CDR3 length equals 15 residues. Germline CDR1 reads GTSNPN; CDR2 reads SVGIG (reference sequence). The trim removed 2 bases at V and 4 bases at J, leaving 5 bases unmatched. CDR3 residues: CAWSPGTGNNEKLFF. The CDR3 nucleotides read TGTGCCTGGAGTCCCGGGACAGGGAATAATGAAAAACTGTTTTTT.

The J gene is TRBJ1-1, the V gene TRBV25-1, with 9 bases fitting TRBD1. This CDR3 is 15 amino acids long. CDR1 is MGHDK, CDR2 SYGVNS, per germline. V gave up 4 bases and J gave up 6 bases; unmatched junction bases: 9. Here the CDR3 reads CASSASDRGVPEAFF. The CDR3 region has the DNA TGTGCCAGCAGTGCCTCGGACAGGGGTGTCCCTGAAGCTTTCTTT.

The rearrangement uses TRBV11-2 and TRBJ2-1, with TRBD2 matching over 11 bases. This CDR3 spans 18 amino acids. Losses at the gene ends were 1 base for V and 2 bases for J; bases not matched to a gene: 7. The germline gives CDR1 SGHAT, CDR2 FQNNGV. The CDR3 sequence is CASSLGGLTSGTYNEQFF. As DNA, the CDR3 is TGTGCCAGCAGCTTAGGGGGCTTGACTAGCGGGACCTACAATGAGCAGTTCTTC.

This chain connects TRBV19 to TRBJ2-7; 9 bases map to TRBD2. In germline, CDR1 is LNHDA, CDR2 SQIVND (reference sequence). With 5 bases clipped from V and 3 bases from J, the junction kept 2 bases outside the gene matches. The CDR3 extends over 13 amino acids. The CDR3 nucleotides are TGTGCCAGTAGTCCTAGCGGGGTCTACGAGCAGTACTTC. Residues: CASSPSGVYEQYF.

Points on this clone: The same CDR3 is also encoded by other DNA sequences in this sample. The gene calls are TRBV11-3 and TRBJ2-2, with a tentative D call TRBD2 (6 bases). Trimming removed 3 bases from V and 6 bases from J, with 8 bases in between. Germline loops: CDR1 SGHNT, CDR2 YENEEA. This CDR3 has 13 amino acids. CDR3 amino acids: CASSFGDSGELFF. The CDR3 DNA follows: TGTGCCAGCAGCTTTGGGGACTCCGGGGAGCTGTTTTTT.

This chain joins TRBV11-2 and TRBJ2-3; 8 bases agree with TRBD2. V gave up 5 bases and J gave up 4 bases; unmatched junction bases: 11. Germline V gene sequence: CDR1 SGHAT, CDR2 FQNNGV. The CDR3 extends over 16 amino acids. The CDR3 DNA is TGTGCCAGCAGCGCCCGGCGGGGGGCATGGGCAGATACGCAGTATTTT. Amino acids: CASSARRGAWADTQYF.

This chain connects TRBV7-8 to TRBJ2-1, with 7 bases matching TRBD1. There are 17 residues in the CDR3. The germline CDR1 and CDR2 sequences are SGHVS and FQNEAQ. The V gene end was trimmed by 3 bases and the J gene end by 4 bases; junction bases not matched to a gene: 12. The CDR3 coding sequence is TGTGCCAGCAGCTTTATTTCCATGGGACAGTTATACAATGAGCAGTTCTTC. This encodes CASSFISMGQLYNEQFF.

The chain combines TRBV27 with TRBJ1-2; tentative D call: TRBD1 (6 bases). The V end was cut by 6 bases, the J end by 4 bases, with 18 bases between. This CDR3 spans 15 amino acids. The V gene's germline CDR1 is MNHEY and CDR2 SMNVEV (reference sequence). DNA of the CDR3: TGTGCCAGCAGCCCGAGCACGGGGGGGGCCTATGGCTACACCTTC. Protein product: CASSPSTGGAYGYTF.

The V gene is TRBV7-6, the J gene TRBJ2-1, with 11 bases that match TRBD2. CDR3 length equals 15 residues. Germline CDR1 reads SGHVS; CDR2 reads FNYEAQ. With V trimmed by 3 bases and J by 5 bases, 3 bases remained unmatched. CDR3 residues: CASSFTSGSNNEQFF. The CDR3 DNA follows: TGTGCCAGCAGCTTTACTAGCGGGAGTAACAATGAGCAGTTCTTC.

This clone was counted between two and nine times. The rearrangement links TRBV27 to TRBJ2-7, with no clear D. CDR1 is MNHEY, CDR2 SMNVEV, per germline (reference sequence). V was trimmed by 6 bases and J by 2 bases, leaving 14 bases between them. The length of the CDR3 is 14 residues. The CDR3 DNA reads TGTGCCAGCAGGAGCACAGAGACGACCTACGAGCAGTACTTC. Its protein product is CASRSTETTYEQYF.